These 21 T cell receptor beta chains were sequenced from one sample in a study of blood T cell repertoires in COVID-19. TCRdb's copy holds only in-frame clones and misses some; the assay was immunoSEQ multiplex PCR. The sample carries under 250,000 clones, 86% recorded once. The source material was peripheral blood. Receptors were obtained from a woman of 80 years or more with COVID-19, enrolled during active disease.

The chain has TRBV2 and TRBJ2-2; the D gene is possibly TRBD1 (6 bases). The CDR3 totals 13 residues. Trimming took 5 bases from V and 4 from J, leaving 8 bases between them. Germline values: CDR1 SNHLY, CDR2 FYNNEI. The CDR3 loop is CASSYRVTGELFF. DNA for the CDR3: TGTGCCAGCAGTTACAGGGTCACCGGGGAGCTGTTTTTT.

V and J are TRBV5-5 and TRBJ1-1, with D perhaps matching TRBD1 (5 bases). Between the trimmed V and J ends, which lost 1 base and 4 bases, there was a span of 11 bases. Germline CDR1 is SGHKS and CDR2 is YYEKEE (reference sequence). The CDR3 has 14 residues. CDR3 sequence reads: CASSLSRGSTEAFF. The DNA for the CDR3 is TGTGCCAGCAGCTTGTCTAGGGGAAGCACTGAAGCTTTCTTT.

The chain uses TRBV5-1 and TRBJ1-4; D might be TRBD1 (6 bases). Between the trimmed V and J ends, which lost 5 bases and 4 bases, there was a span of 9 bases. Germline V gene sequence: CDR1 SGHRS, CDR2 YFSETQ. CDR3 size: 13 residues. The CDR3 is CASRRDINEKLFF. As DNA, the CDR3 is TGCGCCAGCAGACGGGACATTAATGAAAAACTGTTTTTT.

This chain connects TRBV6-5 to TRBJ2-1, with 7 bases matching TRBD2. With V trimmed by 7 bases and J by 7 bases, 13 bases remained unmatched. The length of the CDR3 is 15 residues. Per germline, CDR1 MNHEY and CDR2 SVGAGI. The CDR3 here is CASIAGFSGMNEQFF. The CDR3, as DNA: TGTGCCAGCATTGCCGGCTTCAGCGGGATGAATGAGCAGTTCTTC.

V is TRBV18 and J is TRBJ1-1, with TRBD1 as a possible D gene (6 bases). The CDR3 is 14 amino acids. The germline V gene encodes CDR1 KGHSH and CDR2 LQKENI. V lost 2 bases and J 9 bases, leaving 16 bases between the germline ends. The CDR3 DNA reads as TGTGCCAGCTCACCAGTCAAGATCGGGACACAAGCTTTCTTT. This translates into CASSPVKIGTQAFF.

This chain joins TRBV7-2 and TRBJ2-5; tentative D call: TRBD2 (7 bases). Per germline, CDR1 SGHTA and CDR2 FQGNSA. V lost 2 bases and J 8 bases, leaving 15 bases between the germline ends. The CDR3 consists of 14 residues. The CDR3 bases are TGTGCCAGCAGCTTACTAGGGGGGGAAGGCACCCAGTACTTC. Its translation: CASSLLGGEGTQYF.

This clone turned up a few times. The chain employs TRBV9 and TRBJ1-6, with 7 bases matching TRBD1. There are 15 residues in the CDR3. The trim removed 0 bases at V and 9 bases at J, leaving 6 bases unmatched. CDR1 and CDR2 from the germline V gene are SGDLS and YYNGEE. DNA for the CDR3: TGTGCCAGCAGCGTAGGGGGGGACAGATCTTCACCCCTCCACTTT. Residues: CASSVGGDRSSPLHF.

The genes are TRBV29-1 and TRBJ1-2; D perhaps matches TRBD1 (6 bases). This CDR3 spans 16 amino acids. Between the trimmed V and J ends, which lost 0 bases and 4 bases, there was a span of 18 bases. The germline V gene encodes CDR1 SQVTM and CDR2 ANQGSEA. The CDR3 DNA follows: TGCAGCGTTGAAGACTTCAGGGGAGGGTTTGGCTATGGCTACACCTTC. Translation gives CSVEDFRGGFGYGYTF.

The chain joins TRBV18 to TRBJ1-1, with D perhaps matching TRBD1 (5 bases). The CDR3 runs 15 residues. Trimming removed 4 bases at V and 3 bases at J, with 15 bases between. Germline-derived CDR1 and CDR2 are KGHSH and LQKENI. The CDR3 sequence is CASSQSPQDYTEAFF. Written as DNA, the CDR3 is TGTGCCAGCTCACAAAGCCCACAGGATTACACTGAAGCTTTCTTT.

This clone was found a few times. The chain uses TRBV19 and TRBJ1-5, with D uncertain. The CDR3 extends over 15 amino acids. The germline V and J ends were trimmed by 3 bases and 1 base, with 10 bases remaining between them. Germline lookup yields CDR1 LNHDA and CDR2 SQIVND (reference sequence). CDR3 in DNA: TGTGCCAGTAGTATCCAAGCCCCCAGCAATCAGCCCCAGCATTTT. This translates into CASSIQAPSNQPQHF.

The CDR3 loop reads CASSRQNTGELFF. CDR3 sequence (DNA): TGTGCCAGCTCGAGACAGAACACCGGGGAGCTGTTTTTT. The rearrangement joins TRBV3-1 (or the pseudogene TRBV3-2) to TRBJ2-2, with D uncertain. The CDR3 loop spans 13 amino acids. The germline V gene encodes CDR1 LGHDT and CDR2 YNNKEL (reference sequence). V was pared by 8 bases and J by 1 base, with 8 bases between.

This rearrangement joins TRBV7-8 to TRBJ1-1; D call uncertain. Germline assignment: CDR1 SGHVS and CDR2 FQNEAQ. The CDR3 has 15 amino acids. Trimming left V 1 base short and J 1 base short, with 10 bases between. This CDR3 reads CASSLVRGGNTEAFF. The DNA for the CDR3 is TGTGCCAGCAGCTTAGTGCGGGGAGGGAACACTGAAGCTTTCTTT. The full variable domain, its missing parts supplied by reference TRBV7-8 and TRBJ1-1, is GAGVSQSPRYKVAKRGQDVALRCDPISGHVSLFWYQQALGQGPEFLTYFQNEAQLDKSGLPSDRFFAERPEGSVSTLKIQRTQQEDSAVYLCASSLVRGGNTEAFFGQGTRLTVV.

The chain carries TRBV5-6 and TRBJ1-1, with TRBD1 as a possible D gene (5 bases). Germline assignment: CDR1 SGHDT and CDR2 YYEEEE. The CDR3 is made up of 12 amino acids. The germline V and J ends were trimmed by 0 bases and 10 bases, with 10 bases remaining between them. CDR3 coding DNA: TGTGCCAGCAGCTTGGGGGGCAGTGCAGCTTTCTTT. It is translated as CASSLGGSAAFF.

The chain couples TRBV24-1 to TRBJ2-5; TRBD2 matches 9 bases. V shed 7 bases, J shed 5 bases, and the junction held 4 bases outside the gene matches. The CDR3 consists of 13 residues. Germline V CDR1 and CDR2: KGHDR, SFDVKD. CDR3 bases: TGTGCCACCAGCCTTAGCGGGGGTGAGACCCAGTACTTC. Translating it yields CATSLSGGETQYF.

The rearrangement uses TRBV6-4 and TRBJ1-2, with D perhaps TRBD1 (5 bases). There are 12 residues in the CDR3. Trimming pared 7 bases from V and 7 bases from J, leaving 13 bases between. Germline values: CDR1 MRHNA, CDR2 SNTAGT. Here the CDR3 DNA reads TGTGCCAGCACGGTTCAGGGCTCTGGCTACACCTTC. Amino acid sequence: CASTVQGSGYTF.

The genes are TRBV5-1 and TRBJ1-3, with D perhaps matching TRBD1 (5 bases). The CDR3 runs 18 residues. V gave up 1 base and J gave up 0 bases, with 17 bases separating them. Germline CDR1 reads SGHRS; CDR2 reads YFSETQ. CDR3 loop: CASSLSPAGFASGNTIYF. CDR3 coding DNA: TGCGCCAGCAGCTTGAGCCCAGCAGGGTTCGCCTCTGGAAACACCATATATTTT.

The genes are TRBV7-2 and TRBJ1-6; 7 bases are shared with TRBD1. This CDR3 is built from 18 residues. Germline V lookup: CDR1 SGHTA, CDR2 FQGNSA. J was trimmed by 7 bases and V by 5 bases; bases with no gene match: 17. The CDR3 here is CASSTTGVRTRGNSPLHF. CDR3 DNA: TGTGCCAGCAGCACCACGGGGGTCCGGACCAGGGGGAATTCACCCCTCCACTTT.

The chain couples TRBV2 to TRBJ2-1; 15 bases agree with TRBD2. Losses at the gene ends were 4 bases for V and 8 bases for J; bases not matched to a gene: 6. The CDR3 has 16 residues. The V gene's germline CDR1 is SNHLY and CDR2 FYNNEI. DNA for the CDR3: TGTGCCAGCAGTGCCCGGACTAGCGGGGGGGTCGATGAGCAGTTCTTC. Amino acid sequence: CASSARTSGGVDEQFF.

The rearrangement links TRBV29-1 to TRBJ2-1; tentative D call: TRBD2 (6 bases). The length of the CDR3 is 13 residues. The germline V gene encodes CDR1 SQVTM and CDR2 ANQGSEA. Trimming pared 6 bases from V and 0 bases from J, leaving 9 bases between. CDR3 DNA: TGCAGCGTCCTGACTAGCTCCTACAATGAGCAGTTCTTC. Translated: CSVLTSSYNEQFF.

The CDR3 reads CASSQRGGGEKLFF. The CDR3 DNA follows: TGTGCCAGCAGCCAACGTGGGGGGGGTGAAAAACTGTTTTTT. V gene TRBV3-1 (or the pseudogene TRBV3-2) combines with J gene TRBJ1-4; TRBD1 might be the D (5 bases). Germline V CDR1 and CDR2: LGHDT, YNNKEL (reference sequence). CDR3 length: 14 amino acids. V was pared by 2 bases and J by 7 bases, with 11 bases between.

This chain joins TRBV19 and TRBJ1-6; no clear D gene. CDR1 is LNHDA and CDR2 is SQIVND in the germline V gene (reference sequence). The CDR3 covers 16 residues. V was clipped by 3 bases and J by 2 bases, with 11 bases between them. The CDR3 loop reads CASSIGGFTYNSPLHF. CDR3 DNA sequence: TGTGCCAGTAGTATTGGAGGGTTCACCTATAATTCACCCCTCCACTTT.